Sequencing of this TCR beta chain was carried out in a study of T cell responses to AZD1222 COVID-19 vaccine. Whole-study findings and limits: Spike-specific TCR repertoires showed rising breadth and depth after two AZD1222 doses. As reported, nearly half of all spike-specific TCRs target variant regions that are unmutated. Across spike, vaccine-associated CD4 TCRs were found, dominant at 160-218 and 743-854.

Concerning this clone itself: The target antigen is unknown.

Method: immunoSEQ multiplex PCR; TCRdb's copy keeps in-frame clones and lacks some. The data show roughly 82,000 clones, roughly 85% seen once. The source was peripheral blood, collected on day 0 of AZD1222 vaccination. The TCR comes from an adult in good health.

The DNA for the CDR3 is TGTGCCAGCAGCTTTCGGGACAGCCTGCTGGGAAACACCATATATTTT. Translation: CASSFRDSLLGNTIYF. The V and J genes are TRBV11-2 and TRBJ1-3, with 7 bases aligning to TRBD1. The CDR3 totals 16 residues. V dropped 3 bases and J dropped 4; count of bases not matched to a gene: 9. CDR1 and CDR2 (germline): SGHAT, FQNNGV. The complete variable domain, with remaining parts taken from reference TRBV11-2 and TRBJ1-3, reads EAGVAQSPRYKIIEKRQSVAFWCNPISGHATLYWYQQILGQGPKLLIQFQNNGVVDDSQLPKDRFSAERLKGVDSTLKIQPAKLEDSAVYLCASSFRDSLLGNTIYFGEGSWLTVV.